This TCR beta chain was profiled in a study of cytomegalovirus exposure and HLA in healthy donors. The J segment lost 3 bases and the V segment lost 0 bases, leaving 14 bases of the junction unmatched. CDR1 KGHSH and CDR2 LQKENI come from the germline V gene. The CDR3 is made up of 20 amino acids. Libraries were prepared by immunoSEQ multiplex PCR; TCRdb keeps only in-frame clonotypes and omits some of them. The table lists about 64,000 clones, 80% to 90% of them singletons. V is TRBV18 and J is TRBJ2-7; 13 bases fit TRBD2. This receptor was identified in a woman younger than 30 in good health and CMV-seronegative. What was sequenced was PBMCs. The CDR3 DNA follows: TGTGCCAGCTCACCACCCGGACTAGCGGGGGACCTCTGGACCCACTACGAGCAGTACTTC. Encoded protein: CASSPPGLAGDLWTHYEQYF.